This is a list of T cell receptor beta chains from one sample in a study of beta chain features in type 1 diabetes. The repertoire was sequenced with immunoSEQ multiplex PCR; TCRdb's copy has only in-frame clones and lacks some. The data show about 640,000 clones, with roughly 12% seen just once and more than 0.1% held by the top ten. Source material: naive CD4+ T cells from blood. These receptors were taken from a man aged 30 to 39 with type 1 diabetes. CDR3s include the opening cysteine and the closing phenylalanine or tryptophan. A D gene is named only where the DNA matches it firmly. Clone size is stated in some rows and not others, as once, few, many or a class when expanded.

size	D	V	J	DNA	CDR3
.	.	TRBV7-2	TRBJ2-2	TGTGCCAGCAGCTTGAAGAGTGGGAACACCGGGGAGCTGTTTTTT	CASSLKSGNTGELFF
.	.	TRBV7-9	TRBJ1-6	TGTGCCAGCAGCTTAAAAGGCAATAATTCACCCCTCCACTTT	CASSLKGNNSPLHF
few	.	TRBV5-1	TRBJ2-2	TGCGCCAGCAGCTTGGGGGTCACCGGGGAGCTGTTTTTT	CASSLGVTGELFF
many	.	TRBV4-3	TRBJ2-3	TGCGCCAGCAGCCTCCTCAAATACACAGATACGCAGTATTTT	CASSLLKYTDTQYF
.	TRBD1	TRBV27	TRBJ1-5	TGTGCCAGCAGCAGGGGGCTTAGGCAGCCCCAGCATTTT	CASSRGLRQPQHF
.	.	TRBV18	TRBJ1-2	TGTGCCAGCTCACCAGGACTAGAGGATGGCTACACCTTC	CASSPGLEDGYTF
few	.	TRBV6-6	TRBJ2-3	TGTGCCAGCAGTTACGTGGGTCGTTTCACAGATACGCAGTATTTT	CASSYVGRFTDTQYF
.	.	TRBV10-3	TRBJ2-5	TGTGCCATCAGTGGGTTGGACGCGGAGACCCAGTACTTC	CAISGLDAETQYF
few	TRBD1	TRBV29-1	TRBJ1-4	TGCAGCGTTGGAGGCCACAGGGGTGCAACTAATGAAAAACTGTTTTTT	CSVGGHRGATNEKLFF
.	TRBD1	TRBV4-3	TRBJ1-1	TGCGCCAGCAGCCCCAAAAGGGGACAGGGGGCGAACACTGAAGCTTTCTTT	CASSPKRGQGANTEAFF
.	TRBD1	TRBV25-1	TRBJ2-2	TGTGCCAGCAGGGACAGGTTCACCGGGGAGCTGTTTTTT	CASRDRFTGELFF
.	.	TRBV6-5	TRBJ2-7	TGTGCCAGCAGTGCCGAAGGATGGGCGGCCTACGAGCAGTACTTC	CASSAEGWAAYEQYF
few	.	TRBV9	TRBJ2-1	TGTGCCAGCAGCCCAGGAAGGGGGGTGGACAATGAGCAGTTCTTC	CASSPGRGVDNEQFF
few	.	TRBV5-4	TRBJ2-6	TGTGCCAGCAGCCACCCGACAGCGGCCAACGTCCTGACTTTC	CASSHPTAANVLTF
.	.	TRBV7-2	TRBJ2-5	TGTGCCAGCAGCTTGAACAGGGGAGGAGAGACCCAGTACTTC	CASSLNRGGETQYF
.	.	TRBV19	TRBJ1-4	TGTGCCAGTAGTACCCCCTCGACAGGCTCAGGTGAAAAACTGTTTTTT	CASSTPSTGSGEKLFF
few	.	TRBV19	TRBJ1-2	TGTGCCAGTAACCCTCGGCAGGGCCATGGCTACACCTTC	CASNPRQGHGYTF
.	.	TRBV7-2	TRBJ1-5	TGTGCCAGCAGTAGGGAGGCCAATCAGCCCCAGCATTTT	CASSREANQPQHF
few	.	TRBV4-3	TRBJ2-1	TGCGCCAGCAGCCAAGGGGGCCAATTGACTTCGTACTTTGAGCAGTTCTTC	CASSQGGQLTSYFEQFF
few	TRBD2	TRBV5-1	TRBJ2-7	TGCGCCAGCAGCGACGGACTAGCGGGGGACCCCTACGAGCAGTACTTC	CASSDGLAGDPYEQYF
.	TRBD1	TRBV6-6	TRBJ1-5	TGTGCCAGCAGCGACAGGGTAGGGAATCAGCCCCAGCATTTT	CASSDRVGNQPQHF
few	.	TRBV28	TRBJ2-7	TGTGCCAGCAGTTTCCTTGGGGGGATCGAGCAGTACTTC	CASSFLGGIEQYF
few	.	TRBV6-7	TRBJ1-5	TGTGCCAGCAGTTACGGCCTATCGACAGCCTCCCTGCCTCCCCAGCATTTT	CASSYGLSTASLPPQHF
few	.	TRBV11-2	TRBJ2-7	TGTGCCAGCAGGAATGCACGGTTTTGGTACTTC	CASRNARFWYF
few	.	TRBV19	TRBJ2-6	TGTGCCAGTACCCAATCTGGGGCCAACGTCCTGACTTTC	CASTQSGANVLTF